The 10 T cell receptor beta chains given below trace back to one sample, sequenced in a study of T cell changes during pregnancy in multiple sclerosis. Clones were read by immunoSEQ multiplex PCR, and TCRdb kept only the in-frame ones, dropping some. The table records 65,000 to 85,000 clones, 90% to 95% of them present only once. This specimen was CD4+ T cells from peripheral blood mononuclear cells, taken before pregnancy. The receptors here all came from a female donor with multiple sclerosis, enrolled in a pregnancy study.

J is TRBJ2-7 and V is TRBV7-9; 8 positions match TRBD1. V was clipped by 4 bases and J by 0 bases; unmatched bases: 2. This CDR3 region has 14 residues. Germline V gives CDR1 SEHNR, CDR2 FQNEAQ (reference sequence). For the CDR3, the DNA is TGTGCCAGCAGCTACAGGGGGAGCTCCTACGAGCAGTACTTC. Translated: CASSYRGSSYEQYF.

The chain carries TRBV11-2 and TRBJ2-7; D unresolved. The V gene's germline CDR1 is SGHAT and CDR2 FQNNGV. The CDR3 sequence is 14 residues long. The V end lost 2 bases, the J end lost 8 bases, and 16 bases lay between the germline ends. Here the CDR3 DNA reads TGTGCCAGCAGCTTAATCTGGAAAGAGGCGAAGCAGTACTTC. Amino acids: CASSLIWKEAKQYF. The variable domain in full, with the rest retrieved from reference TRBV11-2 and TRBJ2-7, is EAGVAQSPRYKIIEKRQSVAFWCNPISGHATLYWYQQILGQGPKLLIQFQNNGVVDDSQLPKDRFSAERLKGVDSTLKIQPAKLEDSAVYLCASSLIWKEAKQYFGPGTRLTVT.

The V call is TRBV6-6, the J call TRBJ1-3, with TRBD1 matching 8 bases. CDR3 length: 14 residues. CDR1 MNHNY and CDR2 SVGAGI come from the germline V gene (reference sequence). V was clipped by 11 bases and J by 2 bases; unmatched bases: 8. In DNA, the CDR3 is TGTGCCCGCCGGACAGGGATGGCTGGAAACACCATATATTTT. Residues: CARRTGMAGNTIYF.

V usage is TRBV28 and J usage is TRBJ1-2, with 9 bases matching TRBD1. There are 14 residues in the CDR3. V was pared by 6 bases and J by 4 bases, with 6 bases of the junction left unmatched. The germline V gene encodes CDR1 MDHEN and CDR2 SYDVKM. The DNA of the CDR3 is TGTGCCAGCAGGAGACAGGGGGGAGGCTATGGCTACACCTTC. It encodes CASRRQGGGYGYTF.

This clone was observed a single time. Because the CDR3's place on the DNA is in doubt, the DNA is left out and the CDR3 is given as listed by TCRdb. The chain links TRBV2 to TRBJ2-7; the table's D call, TRBD2, was not checked against the DNA. Germline CDR1 is SNHLY and CDR2 is FYNNEI. The CDR3 spans 13 amino acids, including both terminal residues. This CDR3 reads CASKGWGSGSGYF.

The rearrangement uses TRBV7-3 and TRBJ2-1, with 7 bases lining up with TRBD2. Germline trimming cut 1 base from V and 4 bases from J; bases unmatched to any gene: 4. The germline V gene encodes CDR1 SGHTA and CDR2 FQGTGA. This CDR3 region has 15 residues. The CDR3 DNA reads TGTGCCAGCAGCTTAAATCCAGCGGGATACAATGAGCAGTTCTTC. Translating gives CASSLNPAGYNEQFF.

The chain carries TRBV5-1 and TRBJ1-3, with a tentative D call TRBD1 (5 bases). The length of the CDR3 is 15 residues. The V and J ends lost 5 bases and 0 bases respectively, with 12 bases between them. CDR1 is SGHRS, CDR2 YFSETQ, per germline. CDR3 sequence: CASSLDSFSGNTIYF. CDR3 in DNA: TGCGCCAGCAGTCTCGACAGCTTCTCTGGAAACACCATATATTTT.

V and J are TRBV19 and TRBJ1-3; D may be TRBD1 (6 bases). The CDR3 extends over 14 amino acids. Germline CDR1 LNHDA, CDR2 SQIVND (reference sequence). Deletions cut 6 bases from V and 1 base from J, with 10 bases between. CDR3 sequence: CASSLQGSGNTIYF. The CDR3 nucleotides are TGTGCCAGTAGCCTACAGGGTTCTGGAAACACCATATATTTT.

This CDR3 reads CASSLRQGGYNEQFF. CDR3 in DNA: TGTGCCAGCAGCCTCCGACAGGGAGGCTACAATGAGCAGTTCTTC. The chain combines TRBV9 with TRBJ2-1; the D gene is possibly TRBD1 (7 bases). Per the germline V gene, CDR1 is SGDLS and CDR2 is YYNGEE. The V gene lost 4 bases and the J gene lost 3 bases, with 14 bases spanning the gap. CDR3 length: 15 residues.

This clone was counted once. V and J are TRBV9 and TRBJ1-3; 11 bases agree with TRBD1. Germline V gene sequence: CDR1 SGDLS, CDR2 YYNGEE. The CDR3 sequence is 17 residues long. The ends lost 4 bases at V and 4 bases at J; junction bases unmatched: 10. CDR3 DNA: TGTGCCAGCAGCCCCCCGGGGACAGGGGGGTCGGGAAACACCATATATTTT. This encodes CASSPPGTGGSGNTIYF.